This record concerns one TCR beta chain sequence. Its antigen remains unknown. These data belong to a study of shared clonotypes between healthy human individuals. As for the study in general: Donor ages ranged 18 to 49 years: a couple of women, a few men.

Sequenced by immunoSEQ multiplex PCR; TCRdb stores in-frame clones only, minus some. The sample contains 2 million to 3 million clones, over 85% of which appear only once. General study points: The sole specimen, blood, was sampled, and tissue repertoires likely differ.

The germline V gene encodes CDR1 SNHLY and CDR2 FYNNEI. Losses at the gene ends were 6 bases for V and 2 bases for J; bases not matched to a gene: 5. This CDR3 is built from 15 residues. Everyone who donated was a Caucasian adult who lived in Nashville, Tennessee. This rearrangement joins TRBV2 to TRBJ2-3, with 10 bases identical to TRBD2. The sequenced material came from naive CD4+ T cells from PBMCs. Indicated subset: CD45RA+ positively selected. The clonotype was recovered from a man aged 18 to 35 in good health. Some clones in this sample may be carry-over from other donors' samples. Written as DNA, the CDR3 is TGTGCCAGCAGGAAGGGGACTAGCGACACAGATACGCAGTATTTT. It encodes CASRKGTSDTDTQYF.